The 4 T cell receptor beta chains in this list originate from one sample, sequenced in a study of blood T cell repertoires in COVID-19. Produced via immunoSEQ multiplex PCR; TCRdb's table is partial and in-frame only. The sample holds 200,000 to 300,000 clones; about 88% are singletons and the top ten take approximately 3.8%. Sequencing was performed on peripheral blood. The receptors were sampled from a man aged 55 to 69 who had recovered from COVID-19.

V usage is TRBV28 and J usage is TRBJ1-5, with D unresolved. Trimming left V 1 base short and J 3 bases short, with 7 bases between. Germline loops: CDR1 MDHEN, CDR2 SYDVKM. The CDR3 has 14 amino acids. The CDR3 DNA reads TGTGCCAGCAGTTTATTGACAACCAATCAGCCCCAGCATTTT. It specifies CASSLLTTNQPQHF.

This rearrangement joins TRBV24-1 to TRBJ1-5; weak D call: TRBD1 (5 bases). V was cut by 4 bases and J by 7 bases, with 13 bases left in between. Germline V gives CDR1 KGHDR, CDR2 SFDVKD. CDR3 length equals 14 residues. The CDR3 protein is CATSDSGWEQPQHF. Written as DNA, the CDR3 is TGTGCCACCAGTGACTCAGGGTGGGAACAGCCCCAGCATTTT.

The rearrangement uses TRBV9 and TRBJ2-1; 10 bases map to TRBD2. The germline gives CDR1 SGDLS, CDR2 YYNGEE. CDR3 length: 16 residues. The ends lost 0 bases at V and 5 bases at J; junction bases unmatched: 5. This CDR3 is CASSVGSSGGDNEQFF. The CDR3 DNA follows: TGTGCCAGCAGCGTAGGTTCTAGCGGGGGAGACAATGAGCAGTTCTTC.

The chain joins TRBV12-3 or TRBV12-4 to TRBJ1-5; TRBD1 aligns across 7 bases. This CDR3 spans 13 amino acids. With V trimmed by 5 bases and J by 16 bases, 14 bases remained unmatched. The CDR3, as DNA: TGTGCCAGCAGTAATTACCCGACAGGGCCGACTCATTTT. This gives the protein CASSNYPTGPTHF.